What follows is one T cell receptor (beta chain) and its context. Its antigen is not identified. Germline V gene data show CDR1 as SGHTA and CDR2 as FQGNSA. Trimming stripped 5 bases from V and 2 bases from J, with 9 bases between. The CDR3 is 13 amino acids. Sequence data for DNA of cultured CD4+ T cells were generated by the Oncomine TCR Beta short-read assay. Genomic DNA from cultured CD4+ T cells was extracted. One entry per CDR3 protein results from TCRdb running MiXCR on the PCR reads. The sample holds about 10,000 distinct CDR3 sequences, roughly 28% seen once. As for treatment: approximately 9-day PBMC culture with coronavirus spike peptide pools or control peptides (ViraFEST assay). An unexposed donor provided the CD4+ T cells, which were collected before the COVID-19 pandemic (2011-2018). ViraFEST stimulated the growth of antigen-specific T cells using peptide pools and subsequently profiled their TCRs by sequencing.

The data are from a study of vaccination and CD4 T cells after COVID-19. This clonotype was sampled from a human donor in good health. The sample was CD4+ T cells from blood, cultured in vitro. V usage is TRBV7-2 and J usage is TRBJ1-2; D is ambiguous. The CDR3 is CASSHAGNYGYTF. The CDR3 nucleotides read TGTGCCAGCAGCCACGCCGGAAACTATGGCTACACCTTC.